Given below is one TCR beta chain in context. The data originate from a study of cytomegalovirus exposure and HLA in healthy donors. Unmatched junction bases numbered 9, after V lost 5 bases and J lost 3 bases. The length of the CDR3 is 16 residues. The germline V gene encodes CDR1 LNHDA and CDR2 SQIVND (reference sequence). Vbeta (60) and Jbeta (13) primers were used in the PCR. Only in-frame clones appear in the TCRdb table, and some are missing; sequencing was by immunoSEQ multiplex PCR. The sample carries about 110,000 clones, under 80% recorded once. The chain couples TRBV19 to TRBJ2-2; TRBD1 agrees at 7 bases. This receptor was obtained from a woman aged 50 to 60 in good health and CMV-seropositive. The sequencing sample was made of PBMCs. As DNA, the CDR3 is TGTGCCAGTAGTCCCCGCAGACAGGGCGACACCGGGGAGCTGTTTTTT. Encoded protein: CASSPRRQGDTGELFF.